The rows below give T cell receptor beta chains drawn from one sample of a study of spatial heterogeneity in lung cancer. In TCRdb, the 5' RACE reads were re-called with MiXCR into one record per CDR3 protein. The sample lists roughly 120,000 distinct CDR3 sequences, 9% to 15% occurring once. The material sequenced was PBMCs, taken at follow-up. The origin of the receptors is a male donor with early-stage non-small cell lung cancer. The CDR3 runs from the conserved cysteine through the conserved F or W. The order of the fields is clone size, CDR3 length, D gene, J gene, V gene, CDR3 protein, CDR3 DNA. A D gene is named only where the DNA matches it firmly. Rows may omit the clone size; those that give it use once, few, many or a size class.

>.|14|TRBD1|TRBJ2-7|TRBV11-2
CASSFDRGLHEQYF
TGTGCCAGCAGTTTCGACAGGGGGCTCCACGAGCAGTACTTC
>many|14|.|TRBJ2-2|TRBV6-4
CASSEDIFSGELFF
TGTGCCAGCAGTGAGGACATTTTTTCCGGGGAGCTGTTTTTT
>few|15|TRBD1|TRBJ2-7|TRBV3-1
CASSETRDRGNEQYF
TGTGCCAGCAGCGAAACCCGGGACAGGGGCAACGAGCAGTACTTC
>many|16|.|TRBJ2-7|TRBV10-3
CATSPDRQTVSYEQYF
TGTGCCACGAGCCCCGACAGACAGACGGTCTCCTACGAGCAGTACTTC
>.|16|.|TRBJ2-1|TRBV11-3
CASSLGGPNSYNEQFF
TGTGCCAGCAGCTTAGGGGGACCGAACTCCTACAATGAGCAGTTCTTC
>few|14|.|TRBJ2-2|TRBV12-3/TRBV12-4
CASSFNGGTGELFF
TGTGCCAGCAGTTTTAACGGGGGAACCGGGGAGCTGTTTTTT
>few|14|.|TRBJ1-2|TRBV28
CATQASLSNYGYTF
TGTGCCACCCAGGCTAGCCTTTCTAACTATGGCTACACCTTC
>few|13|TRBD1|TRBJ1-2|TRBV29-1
CSVAGGRNYGYTF
TGCAGCGTTGCAGGGGGAAGGAACTATGGCTACACCTTC
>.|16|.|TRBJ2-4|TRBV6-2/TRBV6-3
CASSYSIGKGGNIQYF
TGTGCCAGCAGTTACTCGATCGGAAAGGGCGGAAACATTCAGTACTTC
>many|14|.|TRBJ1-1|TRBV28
CASRFTGQNTEAFF
TGTGCCTCGAGGTTTACAGGTCAGAACACTGAAGCTTTCTTT
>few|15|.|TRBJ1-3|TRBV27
CASSLQGSSGNTIYF
TGTGCCAGCAGTTTACAGGGGTCATCTGGAAACACCATATATTTT
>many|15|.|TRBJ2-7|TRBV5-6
CASSVRTLYTYEQYF
TGTGCCAGCAGCGTCAGGACACTGTATACCTACGAGCAGTACTTC
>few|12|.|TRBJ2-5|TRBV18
CASSPQEKTQYF
TGTGCCAGCTCCCCCCAAGAAAAGACCCAGTACTTC
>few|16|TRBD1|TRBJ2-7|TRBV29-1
CSVAYSGTESSYEQYF
TGCAGCGTTGCCTACTCCGGGACAGAAAGCTCCTACGAGCAGTACTTC
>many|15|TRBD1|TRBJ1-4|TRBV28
CASSPPRTGNEKLFF
TGTGCCAGCAGTCCCCCCCGGACAGGGAATGAAAAACTGTTTTTT
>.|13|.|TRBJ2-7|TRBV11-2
CASSPVRTYEQYF
TGTGCCAGCAGCCCCGTTAGGACCTACGAGCAGTACTTC
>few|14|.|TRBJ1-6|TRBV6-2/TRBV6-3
CASRPQGAYSPLHF
TGTGCCAGCAGACCACAGGGAGCCTATTCACCCCTCCACTTT
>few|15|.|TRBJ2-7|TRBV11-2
CASSVSNPGIYEQYF
TGTGCCAGCAGCGTTTCGAACCCGGGAATCTACGAGCAGTACTTC
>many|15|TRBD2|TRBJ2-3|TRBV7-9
CASSLARGGTDTQYF
TGTGCCAGCAGCTTAGCGCGGGGGGGCACAGATACGCAGTATTTT
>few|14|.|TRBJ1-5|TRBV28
CASSRPSSPQVQHF
TGTGCCAGCAGTCGACCCTCTAGTCCCCAGGTCCAGCATTTT
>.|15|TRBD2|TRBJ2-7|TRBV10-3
CAIRIGTSGSYEQYF
TGTGCCATCAGGATCGGGACTAGTGGGAGTTACGAGCAGTACTTC
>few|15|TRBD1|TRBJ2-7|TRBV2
CASSLGQGFPYEQYF
TGTGCCAGCAGTCTCGGACAGGGATTCCCTTACGAGCAGTACTTC
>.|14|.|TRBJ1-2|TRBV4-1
CASSPYEGPFKHTF
TGCGCCAGCAGCCCATATGAAGGGCCATTTAAACACACCTTC
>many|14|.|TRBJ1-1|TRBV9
CASSVEGRSTEAFF
TGTGCCAGCAGCGTAGAGGGTCGAAGCACTGAAGCTTTCTTT
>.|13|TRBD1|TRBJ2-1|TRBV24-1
CATGTGAWDEQFF
TGTGCCACCGGGACAGGGGCTTGGGATGAGCAGTTCTTC
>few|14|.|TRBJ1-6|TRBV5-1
CASSLDYDGSPLHF
TGCGCCAGCAGCTTGGACTATGATGGTTCACCCCTCCACTTT
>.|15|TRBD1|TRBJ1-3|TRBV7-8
CASSFDRGPGNTIYF
TGTGCCAGCAGCTTTGACAGGGGGCCTGGAAACACCATATATTTT
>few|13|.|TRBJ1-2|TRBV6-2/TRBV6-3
CASSRGLANGYTF
TGTGCCAGCAGCCGAGGACTAGCTAATGGCTACACCTTC
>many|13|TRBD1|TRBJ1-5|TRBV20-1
CSVHRGLGQPQHF
TGCAGCGTGCACAGGGGGCTTGGTCAGCCCCAGCATTTT
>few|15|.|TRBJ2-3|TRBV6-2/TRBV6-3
CASSLNRAGADTQYF
TGTGCCAGCAGTCTAAACAGGGCAGGCGCAGATACGCAGTATTTT
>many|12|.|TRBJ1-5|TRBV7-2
CASSFQKQPQHF
TGTGCCAGCAGCTTCCAAAAACAGCCCCAGCATTTT
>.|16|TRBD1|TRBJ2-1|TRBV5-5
CASSFTPGQGRNEQFF
TGTGCCAGCAGCTTTACCCCGGGACAGGGAAGGAATGAGCAGTTCTTC
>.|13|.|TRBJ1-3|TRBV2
CASHGGSGNTIYF
TGTGCCAGCCATGGGGGATCTGGAAACACCATATATTTT
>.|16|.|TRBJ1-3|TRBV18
CASSPADLSSGNTIYF
TGTGCCAGCTCACCCGCCGACCTTTCCTCTGGAAACACCATATATTTT
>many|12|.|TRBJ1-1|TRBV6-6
CASMTGNTEAFF
TGTGCCTCTATGACGGGGAACACTGAAGCTTTCTTT
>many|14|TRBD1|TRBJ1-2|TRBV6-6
CASSLRTGGDGYTF
TGTGCCAGCAGTTTAAGGACAGGGGGCGATGGCTACACCTTC
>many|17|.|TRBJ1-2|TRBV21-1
CASSKSASGTVLYGYTF
TGTGCCAGCAGCAAATCGGCCTCCGGGACGGTACTCTATGGCTACACCTTC
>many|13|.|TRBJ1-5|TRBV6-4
CASSEQENQPQHF
TGTGCCAGCAGTGAACAGGAAAATCAGCCCCAGCATTTT
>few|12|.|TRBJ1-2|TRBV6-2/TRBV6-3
CASSQNGRGYTF
TGTGCCAGCAGTCAAAACGGGAGAGGCTACACCTTC
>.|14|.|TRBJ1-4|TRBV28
CASSPGGINEKLFF
TGTGCCAGCAGCCCGGGGGGGATTAATGAAAAACTGTTTTTT
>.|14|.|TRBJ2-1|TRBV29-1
CSVEVGGSYNEQFF
TGCAGCGTTGAAGTCGGGGGCTCCTACAATGAGCAGTTCTTC
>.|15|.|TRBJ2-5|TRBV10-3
CAISDAGKAKETQYF
TGTGCCATCAGTGACGCAGGGAAGGCGAAAGAGACCCAGTACTTC
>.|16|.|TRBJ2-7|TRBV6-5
CASSYSWSEVTYEQYF
TGTGCCAGCAGTTACTCCTGGTCAGAAGTAACCTACGAGCAGTACTTC
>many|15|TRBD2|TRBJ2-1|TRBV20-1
CSAENAGTSKNEQFF
TGCAGTGCTGAAAACGCCGGGACTAGCAAGAATGAGCAGTTCTTC
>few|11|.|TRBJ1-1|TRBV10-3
CAIRSTREAFF
TGTGCCATCAGAAGTACAAGGGAAGCTTTCTTT
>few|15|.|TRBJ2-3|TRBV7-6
CASSLGGAIPDTQYF
TGTGCCAGCAGCTTAGGGGGGGCTATTCCAGATACGCAGTATTTT
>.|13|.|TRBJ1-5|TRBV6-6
CASTRVSNQPQHF
TGTGCCAGCACGAGAGTTAGCAATCAGCCCCAGCATTTT
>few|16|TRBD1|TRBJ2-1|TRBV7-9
CASSRTGTGNINEQFF
TGTGCCAGCAGCCGAACCGGGACAGGGAATATCAATGAGCAGTTCTTC
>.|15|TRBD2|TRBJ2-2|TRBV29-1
CSVSPRGEYTGELFF
TGCAGCGTTTCCCCCCGGGGGGAATACACCGGGGAGCTGTTTTTT